A selection of T cell receptor beta chains follows, all from one sample in a study of blood T cell repertoires in COVID-19. The table came from immunoSEQ multiplex PCR; TCRdb's copy has only in-frame clones and leaves some out. The table shows about 33,000 clones, with about 86% occurring only once. Sample: peripheral blood. These receptor sequences come from a human donor in a cohort sampled during active COVID-19. Both conserved end residues are part of each CDR3. The order of the fields is J gene, clone size, D gene, V gene, CDR3 DNA, CDR3 protein. The D gene is left open where the match is weak. Not every row has a clone size; where given, it reads once, few, many or a size class.

TRBJ2-7,-,TRBD2,TRBV7-2,TGTGCCAGCAGTCAACTAGCGGGGGCCACCTACGAGCAGTACTTC,CASSQLAGATYEQYF
TRBJ1-2,-,-,TRBV25-1,TGTGCCAGCAGTGAGATGGGGCAGCATGGCTACACCTTC,CASSEMGQHGYTF
TRBJ2-3,-,-,TRBV28,TGTGCCAGCAGGGCGCGGGGTGATACGCAGTATTTT,CASRARGDTQYF
TRBJ2-3,once,-,TRBV19,TGTGCCAGCAGCAGGGTGGCAGATACGCAGTATTTT,CASSRVADTQYF
TRBJ2-1,few,TRBD1,TRBV19,TGTGCCAGTAGTAGGTTGACAGGGGGATTTAGGGAGCAGTTCTTC,CASSRLTGGFREQFF
TRBJ1-4,-,-,TRBV6-6,TGTGCCAGCATGGGTCGAGGAAAACTGTTTTTT,CASMGRGKLFF
TRBJ1-1,-,-,TRBV3-1/TRBV3-2,TGTGCCAGCAGCCAACCCTTGAACACTGAAGCTTTCTTT,CASSQPLNTEAFF
TRBJ2-1,-,-,TRBV28,TGTGCCAGCAGTTTGCCCGGGATCAACAATGAGCAGTTCTTC,CASSLPGINNEQFF
TRBJ2-2,-,-,TRBV24-1,TGTGCCACCAGTGACCCCCGGCGGGCGACCGGGGAGCTGTTTTTT,CATSDPRRATGELFF
TRBJ2-7,-,-,TRBV19,TGTGCCAGTAGTATAGCCAGGGTCGAGTCCTACGAGCAGTACTTC,CASSIARVESYEQYF
TRBJ2-4,-,TRBD2,TRBV27,TGTGCCAGCAGCCATGGGGGCGGGTTAGCGGGGGTAGCCAAAAACATTCAGTACTTC,CASSHGGGLAGVAKNIQYF
TRBJ2-7,-,TRBD2,TRBV4-3,TGCGCCAGCAGCCTAGGTGAGTCACGGACTAGGATCTACGAGCAGTACTTC,CASSLGESRTRIYEQYF
TRBJ1-2,-,-,TRBV6-6,TGTGCCAGCAGCCCAGACAGTTCTAACTATGGCTACACCTTC,CASSPDSSNYGYTF
TRBJ2-3,-,-,TRBV3-1/TRBV3-2,TGTGCCAGCAGGCGGACGGCGGGCGCGGATACGCAGTATTTT,CASRRTAGADTQYF
TRBJ2-3,few,TRBD2,TRBV6-6,TGTGCCGCCACCCGGACTAGCGGGGGTTATTTAGATACGCAGTATTTT,CAATRTSGGYLDTQYF
TRBJ2-1,once,TRBD2,TRBV2,TGTGCCAGCAGTGGGACTAGCGGGGGGTTGGATGAGCAGTTCTTC,CASSGTSGGLDEQFF
TRBJ1-5,-,-,TRBV6-5,TGTGCCAGCAGTTACTCGCAGGTTAGCAATCAGCCCCAGCATTTT,CASSYSQVSNQPQHF
TRBJ2-3,-,-,TRBV13,TGTGCCAGCAGCTTGAGGGCAGATACGCAGTATTTT,CASSLRADTQYF
TRBJ2-4,-,-,TRBV19,TGTGCCAGTAAAAGCCCAATAGCCAAAAACATTCAGTACTTC,CASKSPIAKNIQYF
TRBJ2-5,-,-,TRBV7-9,TGTGCCAGCAGCGAACCCCCTAGGAAGACCCAGTACTTC,CASSEPPRKTQYF
TRBJ1-2,few,-,TRBV6-4,TGTGCCAGCACCGAGGGACTTATTAATGGCTACACCTTC,CASTEGLINGYTF
TRBJ2-2,-,TRBD2,TRBV7-2,TGTGCCAGCAGCCGGACTAGCGGGGGGACCAACACCGGGGAGCTGTTTTTT,CASSRTSGGTNTGELFF